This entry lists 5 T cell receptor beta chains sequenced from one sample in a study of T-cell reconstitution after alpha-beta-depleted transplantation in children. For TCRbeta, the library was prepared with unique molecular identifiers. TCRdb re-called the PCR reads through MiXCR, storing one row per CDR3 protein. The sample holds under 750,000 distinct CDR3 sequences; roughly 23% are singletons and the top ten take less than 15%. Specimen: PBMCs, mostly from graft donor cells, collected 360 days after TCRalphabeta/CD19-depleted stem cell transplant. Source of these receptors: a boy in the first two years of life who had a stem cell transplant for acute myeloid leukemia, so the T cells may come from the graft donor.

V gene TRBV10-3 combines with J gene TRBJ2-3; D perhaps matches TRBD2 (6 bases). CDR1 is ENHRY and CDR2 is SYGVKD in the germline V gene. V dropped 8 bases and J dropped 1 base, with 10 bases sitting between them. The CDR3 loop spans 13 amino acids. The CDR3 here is CAIGGLGTDTQYF. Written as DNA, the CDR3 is TGTGCCATCGGGGGGTTAGGCACAGATACGCAGTATTTT.

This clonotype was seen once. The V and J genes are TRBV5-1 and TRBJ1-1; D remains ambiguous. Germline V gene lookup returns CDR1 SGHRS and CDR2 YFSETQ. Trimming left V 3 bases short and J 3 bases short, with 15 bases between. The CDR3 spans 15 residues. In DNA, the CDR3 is TGCGCCAGCAGCTCCCACCGAGACGGGTACACTGAAGCTTTCTTT. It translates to CASSSHRDGYTEAFF.

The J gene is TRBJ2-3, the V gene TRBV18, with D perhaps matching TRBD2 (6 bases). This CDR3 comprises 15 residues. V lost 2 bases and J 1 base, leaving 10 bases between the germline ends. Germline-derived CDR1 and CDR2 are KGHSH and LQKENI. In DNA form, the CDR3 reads TGTGCCAGCTCACCAACGTGGGGGGGCACAGATACGCAGTATTTT. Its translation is CASSPTWGGTDTQYF.

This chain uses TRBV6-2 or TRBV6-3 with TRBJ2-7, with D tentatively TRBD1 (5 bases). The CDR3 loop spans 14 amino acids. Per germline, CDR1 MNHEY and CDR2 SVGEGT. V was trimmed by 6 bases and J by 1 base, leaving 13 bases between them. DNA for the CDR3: TGTGCCAGCAGCCCGCTCACAGGATCCTACGAGCAGTACTTC. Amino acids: CASSPLTGSYEQYF.

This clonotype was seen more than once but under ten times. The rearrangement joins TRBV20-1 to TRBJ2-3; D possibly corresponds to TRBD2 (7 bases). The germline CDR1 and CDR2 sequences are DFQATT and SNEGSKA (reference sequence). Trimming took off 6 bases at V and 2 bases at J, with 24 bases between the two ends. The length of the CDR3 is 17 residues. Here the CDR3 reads CSAESGGAGAHTDTQYF. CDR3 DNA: TGCAGTGCGGAATCCGGAGGGGCGGGGGCCCACACAGATACGCAGTATTTT.